The next 29 T cell receptor beta chains were all read from a single sample in a study of blood T cells in healthy people across ages (dated by TCRdb to between 2015 and 2016). The protocol used for the library was 5' RACE. The sequencing machine was an Illumina HiSeq 2500. A second PCR of roughly 6 to 12 cycles was performed with a sample-barcoded 5' primer and a J-beta primer mix. TCRdb itself trimmed the public reads at Q25 with fastp, ran MiXCR and retained productive beta chains. Entries are consolidated by CDR3 protein sequence, retaining the most common genes and DNA. The sample table shows more than 750,000 distinct CDR3 sequences, and 25% to 35% are seen once. The top ten clonotypes cover 10% to 13% of the sample. These data are also associated with another study on T cells of mothers and their children.

Input material: blood. These receptors were taken from a woman in her thirties or forties in good health.

There are a few counts of this clonotype. This sequence joins TRBV28 and TRBJ1-4; TRBD1 aligns across 8 bases. The germline CDR1 and CDR2 sequences are MDHEN and SYDVKM. J was trimmed by 8 bases and V by 4 bases; bases with no gene match: 6. The CDR3 is 14 residues long. CDR3 DNA: TGTGCCAGCAGTTGGGGACAGGAGGAGGAAAAACTGTTTTTT. Translation: CASSWGQEEEKLFF.

This clonotype was detected many times. The chain links TRBV25-1 to TRBJ2-7, with 8 bases that match TRBD1. The germline V gene encodes CDR1 MGHDK and CDR2 SYGVNS. There are 12 residues in the CDR3. The junction had 3 bases not matched to a gene; V was cut back by 6 bases and J by 5 bases. DNA of the CDR3: TGTGCCAGCAGGGACAGGGATCACGAGCAGTACTTC. It yields the protein CASRDRDHEQYF.

The V gene is TRBV20-1, the J gene TRBJ1-3; 7 nucleotides agree with TRBD1. The CDR3 runs 14 residues. Germline V gives CDR1 DFQATT, CDR2 SNEGSKA (reference sequence). The ends lost 6 bases at V and 4 bases at J; junction bases unmatched: 9. The CDR3 DNA follows: TGCAGTGCCAGCAGTGACAGGGACGGAAACACCATATATTTT. Its translation is CSASSDRDGNTIYF.

This clonotype has only a few counts. This chain uses TRBV6-6 with TRBJ1-5; D remains unclear. Germline V gene sequence: CDR1 MNHNY, CDR2 SVGAGI (reference sequence). The CDR3 is 15 amino acids. Trimming took off 7 bases at V and 9 bases at J, with 22 bases between the two ends. Here the CDR3 reads CASTSNANSRAPQHF. CDR3 bases: TGTGCCAGCACCTCTAACGCGAACTCACGGGCGCCCCAGCATTTT.

The chain joins TRBV6-4 to TRBJ2-3, with 9 nucleotides matching TRBD2. Unmatched junction bases numbered 7, after V lost 0 bases and J lost 6 bases. CDR1 and CDR2 (germline): MRHNA, SNTAGT. The CDR3 extends over 16 amino acids. CDR3 sequence reads: CASSDSASGEMDTQYF. DNA of the CDR3: TGTGCCAGCAGTGACTCGGCTAGCGGGGAGATGGATACGCAGTATTTT.

This clonotype has only a few counts. The J gene is TRBJ1-1, the V gene TRBV7-9; 10 bases map to TRBD1. This CDR3 has 16 residues. CDR1 and CDR2 (germline): SEHNR, FQNEAQ (reference sequence). Germline trimming cut 1 base from V and 3 bases from J; bases unmatched to any gene: 5. The CDR3 loop is CASSLGTGTGDTEAFF. The CDR3 bases are TGTGCCAGCAGCTTAGGCACCGGGACAGGGGACACTGAAGCTTTCTTT.

V and J are TRBV7-2 and TRBJ1-5, with a weak D call TRBD1 (5 bases). V gave up 6 bases and J gave up 5 bases, with 11 bases separating them. Germline assignment: CDR1 SGHTA and CDR2 FQGNSA. The CDR3 has 13 residues. The CDR3, as DNA: TGTGCCAGCAGTAGACAGTGGGATCAGCCCCAGCATTTT. Its protein is CASSRQWDQPQHF. The whole variable domain, filled in from reference TRBV7-2 and TRBJ1-5, reads GAGVSQSPSNKVTEKGKDVELRCDPISGHTALYWYRQSLGQGLEFLIYFQGNSAPDKSGLPSDRFSAERTGGSVSTLTIQRTQQEDSAVYLCASSRQWDQPQHFGDGTRLSIL.

The rearrangement joins TRBV20-1 to TRBJ2-7; unclear D gene. V lost 0 bases and J lost 2, with 11 bases in between. The CDR3 length is 14 residues. Germline CDR1 is DFQATT and CDR2 is SNEGSKA (reference sequence). CDR3 region: CSARDPRSTYEQYF. In DNA, the CDR3 is TGCAGTGCTAGAGATCCGAGGTCCACCTACGAGCAGTACTTC.

This chain uses TRBV12-3 or TRBV12-4 with TRBJ1-1; tentatively, D is TRBD1 (5 bases). The CDR3 covers 15 residues. Trimming shortened V by 0 bases and J by 6 bases, and 14 bases separated the two germline ends. CDR3 DNA: TGTGCCAGCAGTTTAGCGGGGGGTTTTAACGCTGAAGCTTTCTTT. Its protein product is CASSLAGGFNAEAFF.

This clonotype was counted only a few times. The chain has TRBV6-5 and TRBJ1-1; the D gene is possibly TRBD1 (6 bases). V dropped 6 bases and J dropped 4 bases, with 15 bases sitting between them. In germline, CDR1 is MNHEY, CDR2 SVGAGI. This CDR3 has 14 residues. DNA of the CDR3: TGTGCCAGCAGCCCCGCAGGGGCCTTCACTGAAGCTTTCTTT. It encodes CASSPAGAFTEAFF.

The CDR3 DNA sequence: TGCAGTGTTCAGGGGGATTACGGCTACACCTTC. Protein product: CSVQGDYGYTF. The V gene is TRBV20-1, the J gene TRBJ1-2, with 7 bases identical to TRBD1. V lost 7 bases to trimming and J lost 8 bases; unmatched junction nucleotides: 7. CDR1 is DFQATT, CDR2 SNEGSKA, per germline (reference sequence). CDR3 length: 11 residues.

The chain employs TRBV7-9 and TRBJ2-1; D possibly corresponds to TRBD1 (5 bases). CDR1 and CDR2 (germline): SEHNR, FQNEAQ (reference sequence). This CDR3 is built from 14 residues. V lost 5 bases and J lost 10, with 18 bases in between. The CDR3 sequence: CASSPVRGFYEQFF. CDR3 nucleotide sequence: TGTGCCAGCAGCCCCGTTAGGGGTTTCTACGAGCAGTTCTTC. Drawing the rest from reference TRBV7-9 and TRBJ2-1, the complete variable domain is DTGVSQNPRHKITKRGQNVTFRCDPISEHNRLYWYRQTLGQGPEFLTYFQNEAQLEKSRLLSDRFSAERPKGSFSTLEIQRTEQGDSAMYLCASSPVRGFYEQFFGPGTRLTVL.

The genes are TRBV5-6 and TRBJ2-1; no clear D. The CDR3 is made up of 13 amino acids. V lost 4 bases and J 9 bases, leaving 14 bases between the germline ends. In germline, CDR1 is SGHDT, CDR2 YYEEEE. DNA of the CDR3: TGTGCCAGCAGCCCCCGGCCCGTCCCTGAGCAGTTCTTC. This encodes CASSPRPVPEQFF.

This clonotype was counted many times. The chain combines TRBV7-2 with TRBJ2-7; TRBD1 agrees at 9 bases. The J segment lost 6 bases and the V segment lost 1 base, leaving 7 bases of the junction unmatched. This CDR3 has 15 amino acids. Germline CDR1 SGHTA, CDR2 FQGNSA. The CDR3 here is CASSLGGQGTGEQYF. CDR3 bases: TGTGCCAGCAGCTTAGGGGGACAGGGTACCGGCGAGCAGTACTTC.

The V gene is TRBV19, the J gene TRBJ2-7, with D tentatively TRBD1 or TRBD2 (5 bases each). The CDR3 spans 13 residues. V shed 4 bases and J shed 2 bases, with 9 bases lying between them. Germline loops: CDR1 LNHDA, CDR2 SQIVND (reference sequence). CDR3 nucleotide sequence: TGTGCCAGTAGTACGGGGCCAGCCTACGAGCAGTACTTC. Translation: CASSTGPAYEQYF.

There are many counts of this clonotype. This chain links TRBV5-1 with TRBJ2-5; weak D call: TRBD1 (5 bases). Germline-derived CDR1 and CDR2 are SGHRS and YFSETQ. V shed 3 bases and J shed 5 bases, with 8 bases lying between them. The CDR3 length is 12 residues. The CDR3 bases are TGCGCCAGCAGCTCACAGGCGGAGACCCAGTACTTC. Amino acid sequence: CASSSQAETQYF. The complete variable domain, with remaining parts taken from reference TRBV5-1 and TRBJ2-5, reads KAGVTQTPRYLIKTRGQQVTLSCSPISGHRSVSWYQQTPGQGLQFLFEYFSETQRNKGNFPGRFSGRQFSNSRSEMNVSTLELGDSALYLCASSSQAETQYFGPGTRLLVL.

This clonotype was recorded many times. This chain joins TRBV5-1 and TRBJ2-7, with 10 bases that match TRBD1. The CDR3 spans 16 residues. The ends lost 4 bases at V and 5 bases at J; junction bases unmatched: 12. From germline, CDR1 is SGHRS and CDR2 YFSETQ. The CDR3: CASSEQTRDRGDEQYF. As DNA, the CDR3 is TGCGCCAGCAGCGAGCAAACCCGGGACAGGGGCGACGAGCAGTACTTC.

In regard to this clonotype: This clone may be a read error of a much larger clone one base away. The chain links TRBV5-5 to TRBJ1-4; a possible D gene is TRBD1 (5 bases). Germline V gene sequence: CDR1 SGHKS, CDR2 YYEKEE (reference sequence). The CDR3 is 14 amino acids. CDR3 nucleotides: TGTGCCAGCAGCTCCGACGGGGGGGATGACAAACTGTTTTTT. Protein: CASSSDGGDDKLFF.

This clonotype was found many times. The chain couples TRBV28 to TRBJ1-4, with 9 bases matching TRBD1. Germline CDR1 and CDR2: MDHEN and SYDVKM. V lost 4 bases to trimming and J lost 5 bases; unmatched junction nucleotides: 5. The length of the CDR3 is 15 residues. CDR3 amino acids: CASSSRQGGNEKLFF. The CDR3 region has the DNA TGTGCCAGCAGTTCCCGACAGGGGGGCAATGAAAAACTGTTTTTT. The whole variable domain, filled in from reference TRBV28 and TRBJ1-4, reads DVKVTQSSRYLVKRTGEKVFLECVQDMDHENMFWYRQDPGLGLRLIYFSYDVKMKEKGDIPEGYSVSREKKERFSLILESASTNQTSMYLCASSSRQGGNEKLFFGSGTQLSVL.

The chain carries TRBV4-3 and TRBJ2-3, with a weak D call TRBD2 (5 bases). V shed 0 bases and J shed 7 bases, with 11 bases lying between them. The CDR3 extends over 14 amino acids. Germline CDR1 and CDR2: LGHNA and YSLEER. DNA for the CDR3: TGCGCCAGCAGCCAAGAGCGGGCTAGCCATACGCAGTATTTT. Translating gives CASSQERASHTQYF.

CDR3 loop: CASSAGTEYNQPQHF. The DNA of the CDR3 is TGCGCCAGCAGCGCGGGGACAGAATACAATCAGCCCCAGCATTTT. This sequence joins TRBV5-1 and TRBJ1-5; TRBD1 matches at 7 bases. Germline values: CDR1 SGHRS, CDR2 YFSETQ. This CDR3 has 15 amino acids. Unmatched junction bases numbered 7, after V lost 4 bases and J lost 3 bases.

With regard to this clonotype: Possible read error: a much larger clone is one base away. The V and J genes are TRBV9 and TRBJ1-2, with D uncertain. Trimming cost V 2 bases and J 6 bases, with 14 bases left between them. The CDR3 runs to 14 residues. Looked up from germline, CDR1 is SGDLS and CDR2 is YYNGEE. The CDR3 sequence: CASSVAGTNHGYTF. The CDR3 DNA reads as TGTGCCAGCAGCGTGGCAGGAACCAACCATGGCTACACCTTC.

The chain joins TRBV29-1 to TRBJ1-1; D unclear. The ends were cut back, 4 bases at V and 4 bases at J, with 16 bases in the middle. CDR1 is SQVTM, CDR2 ANQGSEA, per germline. The CDR3 loop spans 14 amino acids. The CDR3 here is CSVVDGRIITEAFF. The CDR3 DNA reads TGCAGCGTTGTAGACGGTCGAATAATCACTGAAGCTTTCTTT.

This clonotype was seen a few times. The chain is built from TRBV4-3 and TRBJ2-3; D unresolved. The CDR3 loop spans 17 amino acids. Germline CDR1 reads LGHNA; CDR2 reads YSLEER. Trimming took off 3 bases at V and 3 bases at J, with 19 bases between the two ends. DNA of the CDR3: TGCGCCAGCAGCCATTACCTGGTATCGGTAGGGACAGATACGCAGTATTTT. This encodes CASSHYLVSVGTDTQYF.

This clonotype was counted ten times or more. The chain carries TRBV5-6 and TRBJ2-3, with TRBD2 as a possible D gene (5 bases). CDR1 is SGHDT, CDR2 YYEEEE, per germline. V lost 0 bases and J lost 6, with 11 bases in between. This CDR3 spans 14 amino acids. This CDR3 reads CASSLGTYGDTQYF. Written as DNA, the CDR3 is TGTGCCAGCAGCTTGGGGACTTATGGGGATACGCAGTATTTT.

This clonotype was observed many times. CDR3 residues: CASSSFAGQQYEQYF. The CDR3 DNA reads TGTGCCAGCAGCTCCTTTGCGGGACAGCAATACGAGCAGTACTTC. The chain recombines TRBV7-2 with TRBJ2-7, with D possibly matching TRBD1 (7 bases). V lost 4 bases and J lost 4, with 17 bases in between. There are 15 residues in the CDR3. Looked up from germline, CDR1 is SGHTA and CDR2 is FQGNSA.

This chain links TRBV20-1 with TRBJ2-5; TRBD2 is a possible D gene (5 bases). TRBJ2-7 explains the end of the DNA better; the J call may be wrong. CDR1 and CDR2 from the germline V gene are DFQATT and SNEGSKA (reference sequence). This CDR3 has 10 residues. CDR3 sequence (DNA): TGCAGTGCCGGCGGGTGCGAGCAGTACTTC. Encoded protein: CSAGGCEQYF.

Details on this clonotype: Given a much more abundant clone one base away, this may be a read error. The chain recombines TRBV6-1 with TRBJ2-3; 11 nucleotides line up with TRBD2. CDR3 length: 17 residues. Germline CDR1 reads MNHNS; CDR2 reads SASEGT. Here the CDR3 reads CAGSKGLAGPSTDTQYF. The CDR3 region has the DNA TGTGCCGGCAGTAAAGGACTAGCGGGTCCCAGCACAGATACGCAGTATTTT.

The J gene is TRBJ1-4, the V gene TRBV12-3 or TRBV12-4, with a tentative D call TRBD1 (5 bases). Trimming shortened V by 8 bases and J by 0 bases, and 7 bases separated the two germline ends. The CDR3 totals 13 residues. The CDR3 region is CASGTATNEKLFF. In DNA form, the CDR3 reads TGTGCCAGCGGGACCGCAACTAATGAAAAACTGTTTTTT.